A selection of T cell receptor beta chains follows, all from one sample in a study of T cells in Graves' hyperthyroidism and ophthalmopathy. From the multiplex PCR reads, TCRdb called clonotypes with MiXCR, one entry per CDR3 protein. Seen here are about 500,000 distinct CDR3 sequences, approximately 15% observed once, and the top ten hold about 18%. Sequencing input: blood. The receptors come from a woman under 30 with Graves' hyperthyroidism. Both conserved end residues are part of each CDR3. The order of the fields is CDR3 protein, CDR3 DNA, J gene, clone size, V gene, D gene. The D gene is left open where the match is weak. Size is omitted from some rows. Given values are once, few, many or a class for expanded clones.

CDR3 protein: CASSFAVLRGPYEQYF
CDR3 DNA: TGTGCCAGCAGTTTTGCGGTGTTGCGGGGGCCCTACGAGCAGTACTTC
J gene: TRBJ2-7
clone size: few
V gene: TRBV12-3/TRBV12-4
D gene: -

CDR3 protein: CASGLPTGGGTGELFF
CDR3 DNA: TGTGCTAGTGGTTTACCCACAGGGGGAGGCACCGGGGAGCTGTTTTTT
J gene: TRBJ2-2
clone size: few
V gene: TRBV12-5
D gene: TRBD1

CDR3 protein: CASSPARSTWEQYF
CDR3 DNA: TGTGCCAGCAGCCCCGCCAGGTCTACTTGGGAGCAGTACTTC
J gene: TRBJ2-7
clone size: few
V gene: TRBV12-3/TRBV12-4
D gene: -

CDR3 protein: CASSQDQLAYQETQYF
CDR3 DNA: TGTGCCAGCAGCCAAGATCAACTAGCCTACCAAGAGACCCAGTACTTC
J gene: TRBJ2-5
clone size: -
V gene: TRBV14
D gene: -

CDR3 protein: CSAPGTGYEQYF
CDR3 DNA: TGCAGTGCTCCCGGGACGGGGTACGAGCAGTACTTC
J gene: TRBJ2-7
clone size: many
V gene: TRBV20-1
D gene: -

CDR3 protein: CATSGGGQPLEAFF
CDR3 DNA: TGTGCCACCAGTGGTGGAGGACAGCCGCTTGAAGCTTTCTTT
J gene: TRBJ1-1
clone size: -
V gene: TRBV24-1
D gene: -

CDR3 protein: CASSSGGLANSYEQYF
CDR3 DNA: TGCGCCAGCAGCTCGGGGGGATTGGCGAACTCCTACGAGCAGTACTTC
J gene: TRBJ2-7
clone size: -
V gene: TRBV5-1
D gene: TRBD2

CDR3 protein: CASSFQGYEQFF
CDR3 DNA: TGTGCCAGCAGCTTCCAAGGTTATGAGCAGTTCTTC
J gene: TRBJ2-1
clone size: many
V gene: TRBV7-8
D gene: -

CDR3 protein: CATRVPGTQYF
CDR3 DNA: TGTGCCACCCGGGTGCCCGGGACCCAGTACTTC
J gene: TRBJ2-5
clone size: few
V gene: TRBV6-1
D gene: -

CDR3 protein: CASSLPGQGLNEQFF
CDR3 DNA: TGCGCCAGCAGCTTACCGGGACAGGGGTTAAACGAGCAGTTCTTC
J gene: TRBJ2-1
clone size: -
V gene: TRBV5-1
D gene: TRBD1

CDR3 protein: CASSMGDRAYEQYF
CDR3 DNA: TGTGCCAGTAGTATGGGAGACCGTGCCTACGAGCAGTACTTC
J gene: TRBJ2-7
clone size: -
V gene: TRBV19
D gene: -

CDR3 protein: CASSQDGQRNQPQHF
CDR3 DNA: TGTGCCAGCAGCCAAGACGGCCAGAGGAATCAGCCCCAGCATTTT
J gene: TRBJ1-5
clone size: many
V gene: TRBV3-1
D gene: -

CDR3 protein: CASSWGGLLLSGTNTGELSF
CDR3 DNA: TGCGCCAGCAGCTGGGGGGGCCTACTCCTTAGCGGAACGAACACCGGGGAGCTGTCTTTT
J gene: TRBJ2-2
clone size: -
V gene: TRBV5-1
D gene: -

CDR3 protein: CASSHGQGPYNEQFF
CDR3 DNA: TGCGCCAGCAGCCACGGACAGGGTCCCTACAATGAGCAGTTCTTC
J gene: TRBJ2-1
clone size: once
V gene: TRBV4-1
D gene: TRBD1

CDR3 protein: CASSPPDRGAAYNEQFF
CDR3 DNA: TGTGCCAGCAGTCCACCGGACAGGGGGGCTGCCTACAATGAGCAGTTCTTC
J gene: TRBJ2-1
clone size: -
V gene: TRBV28
D gene: TRBD1

CDR3 protein: CASSLRQGVGGYTF
CDR3 DNA: TGTGCCAGCAGCCTAAGACAGGGAGTAGGCGGCTACACCTTC
J gene: TRBJ1-2
clone size: -
V gene: TRBV7-9
D gene: TRBD1

CDR3 protein: CASSLVSSSYEQYF
CDR3 DNA: TGTGCCAGCAGCTTAGTCTCGAGCTCCTACGAGCAGTACTTC
J gene: TRBJ2-7
clone size: -
V gene: TRBV7-9
D gene: -

CDR3 protein: CASNRDRINNEQFF
CDR3 DNA: TGTGCCAGTAACAGGGACAGGATAAACAATGAGCAGTTCTTC
J gene: TRBJ2-1
clone size: -
V gene: TRBV19
D gene: TRBD1

CDR3 protein: CASSSGTSGRAGTDTQYF
CDR3 DNA: TGTGCCAGCAGCTCCGGGACTAGCGGGAGGGCCGGGACAGATACGCAGTATTTT
J gene: TRBJ2-3
clone size: many
V gene: TRBV7-9
D gene: TRBD2

CDR3 protein: CASSEGLAGGNEQFF
CDR3 DNA: TGTGCCAGCAGTGAGGGACTAGCGGGGGGCAATGAGCAGTTCTTC
J gene: TRBJ2-1
clone size: -
V gene: TRBV6-1
D gene: TRBD2

CDR3 protein: CASSFSPDRNYGYTF
CDR3 DNA: TGTGCCAGCAGCTTTAGCCCGGACAGGAACTATGGCTACACCTTC
J gene: TRBJ1-2
clone size: many
V gene: TRBV11-2
D gene: TRBD1

CDR3 protein: CASSEGGEQYF
CDR3 DNA: TGTGCCAGCAGTGAGGGGGGAGAGCAGTACTTC
J gene: TRBJ2-7
clone size: few
V gene: TRBV2
D gene: -

CDR3 protein: CASSLGRGGTDTQYF
CDR3 DNA: TGTGCCAGCAGCTTAGGGAGGGGGGGCACAGATACGCAGTATTTT
J gene: TRBJ2-3
clone size: many
V gene: TRBV7-2
D gene: -

CDR3 protein: CASSLSGYSTDTQYF
CDR3 DNA: TGTGCCAGCAGCTTAAGTGGATATAGCACAGATACGCAGTATTTT
J gene: TRBJ2-3
clone size: -
V gene: TRBV7-3
D gene: -

CDR3 protein: CSARQGVDQPQHF
CDR3 DNA: TGCAGTGCTAGACAGGGGGTTGATCAGCCCCAGCATTTT
J gene: TRBJ1-5
clone size: few
V gene: TRBV20-1
D gene: TRBD1

CDR3 protein: CASRLTGIRNEQFF
CDR3 DNA: TGTGCCAGCAGGCTCACAGGGATTCGCAATGAGCAGTTCTTC
J gene: TRBJ2-1
clone size: many
V gene: TRBV12-3/TRBV12-4
D gene: -

CDR3 protein: CASSQEGFGGTEAFF
CDR3 DNA: TGTGCCAGCAGCCAAGAAGGGTTCGGGGGCACTGAAGCTTTCTTT
J gene: TRBJ1-1
clone size: -
V gene: TRBV3-1
D gene: -

CDR3 protein: CASSFGREQGYYNEQFF
CDR3 DNA: TGTGCCAGCAGCTTTGGGAGGGAACAGGGGTATTACAATGAGCAGTTCTTC
J gene: TRBJ2-1
clone size: many
V gene: TRBV11-2
D gene: -

CDR3 protein: CASSSATGRKYF
CDR3 DNA: TGTGCCAGCAGTTCAGCGACAGGGAGGAAGTACTTC
J gene: TRBJ2-5
clone size: -
V gene: TRBV2
D gene: -

CDR3 protein: CASSFGIKAHEAFF
CDR3 DNA: TGTGCCAGCAGCTTTGGGATAAAGGCGCATGAAGCTTTCTTT
J gene: TRBJ1-1
clone size: many
V gene: TRBV7-6
D gene: -